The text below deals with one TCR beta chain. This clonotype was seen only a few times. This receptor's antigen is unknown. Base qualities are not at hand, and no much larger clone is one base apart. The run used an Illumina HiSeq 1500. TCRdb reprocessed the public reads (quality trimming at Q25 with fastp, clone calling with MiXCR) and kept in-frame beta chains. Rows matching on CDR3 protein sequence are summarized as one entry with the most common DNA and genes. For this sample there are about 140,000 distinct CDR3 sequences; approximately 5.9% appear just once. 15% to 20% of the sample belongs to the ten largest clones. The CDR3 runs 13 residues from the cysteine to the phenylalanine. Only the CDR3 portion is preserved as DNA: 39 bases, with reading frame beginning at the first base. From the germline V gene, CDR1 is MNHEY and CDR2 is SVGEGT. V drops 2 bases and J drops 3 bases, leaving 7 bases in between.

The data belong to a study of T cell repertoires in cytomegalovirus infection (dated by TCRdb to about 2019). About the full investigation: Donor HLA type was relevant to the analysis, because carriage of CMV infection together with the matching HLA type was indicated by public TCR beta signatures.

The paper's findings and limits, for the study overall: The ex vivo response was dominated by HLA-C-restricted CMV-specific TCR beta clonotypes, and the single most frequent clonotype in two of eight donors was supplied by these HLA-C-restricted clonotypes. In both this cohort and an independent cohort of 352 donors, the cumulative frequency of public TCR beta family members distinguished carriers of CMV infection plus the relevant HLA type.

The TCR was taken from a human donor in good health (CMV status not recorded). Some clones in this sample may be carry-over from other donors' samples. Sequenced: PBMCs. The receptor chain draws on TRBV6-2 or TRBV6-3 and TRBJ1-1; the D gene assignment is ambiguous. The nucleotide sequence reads TGTGCCAGCAGTTACATACTTTACACTGAAGCTTTCTTT. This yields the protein CASSYILYTEAFF.